Listed here are 27 T cell receptor beta chains from one sample, sequenced in a study of blood T cell repertoires in COVID-19 (dated by TCRdb to the early 2020s). The library was produced with the immunoSEQ multiplex PCR assay. Here the immuneACCESS table is served through TCRdb, limited to in-frame sequences with V and J called. Missing clones are a known gap in these copies; in checked studies unresolved V genes cover under half, and the rest lacks a known reason. Within this sample are 250,000 or so clones, with approximately 89% of them counted one time only. The ten top clones hold approximately 3% of the sample. Sequencing was carried out using PBMCs or T cells enriched from blood (not recorded which). These receptors came from a man in his forties who had been exposed to COVID-19.

This sequence joins TRBV27 and TRBJ2-2, with TRBD2 as a possible D gene (5 bases). CDR1 is MNHEY and CDR2 is SMNVEV in the germline V gene (reference sequence). The CDR3 has 16 residues. V lost 5 bases and J 0 bases, leaving 13 bases between the germline ends. The DNA of the CDR3 is TGTGCCAGCAGTATCAGCGGACCTTCGAACACCGGGGAGCTGTTTTTT. This gives the protein CASSISGPSNTGELFF.

This chain uses TRBV25-1 with TRBJ2-3, with TRBD1 matching over 8 bases. This CDR3 is built from 15 residues. Per germline, CDR1 MGHDK and CDR2 SYGVNS. V was clipped by 8 bases and J by 7 bases; unmatched bases: 14. CDR3 DNA sequence: TGTGCCAGCGGGCCCACGGCAGGGGGCAGGAATACGCAGTATTTT. It translates to CASGPTAGGRNTQYF.

This clone was seen once. The chain uses TRBV5-6 and TRBJ2-7; TRBD2 matches at 7 bases. Germline V gene sequence: CDR1 SGHDT, CDR2 YYEEEE. The CDR3 runs to 15 residues. V lost 3 bases and J lost 1; bases outside the gene matches: 7. The CDR3 region is CASSSVREVSYEQYF. As DNA, the CDR3 is TGTGCCAGCAGCTCTGTCCGGGAGGTGTCCTACGAGCAGTACTTC.

This chain joins TRBV5-4 and TRBJ1-2; maybe TRBD1 (5 bases). Germline V gene sequence: CDR1 SGHNT, CDR2 YYREEE (reference sequence). Trimming left V 3 bases short and J 3 bases short, with 12 bases between. The CDR3 length is 14 residues. Here the CDR3 DNA reads TGTGCCAGCAGCTGGAGTGGGGGGGACTATGGCTACACCTTC. Residues: CASSWSGGDYGYTF.

This clone turned up a few times. The chain has TRBV27 and TRBJ2-3, with D hard to call. Germline V gives CDR1 MNHEY, CDR2 SMNVEV (reference sequence). V was pared by 5 bases and J by 2 bases, with 8 bases between. The CDR3 consists of 13 residues. DNA of the CDR3: TGTGCCAGCAGTCGGAGACTCACAGATACGCAGTATTTT. Its translation is CASSRRLTDTQYF.

The chain has TRBV30 and TRBJ2-2; 14 bases line up with TRBD2. The CDR3 runs to 19 residues. Trimming took 0 bases from V and 4 from J; bases not matched to a gene: 10. CDR1 GTSNPN and CDR2 SVGIG come from the germline V gene (reference sequence). The DNA of the CDR3 is TGTGCCTGGAGTGTAACCCGGACTAGCGGGAGGTCGACCACCGGGGAGCTGTTTTTT. Translated: CAWSVTRTSGRSTTGELFF.

There are a few counts of this clone. The sample holds other DNA sequences that translate to the same CDR3. The V gene is TRBV7-9, the J gene TRBJ2-3, with TRBD1 as a possible D gene (6 bases). The CDR3 contains 14 residues. V lost 1 base and J lost 1, with 6 bases in between. The V gene's germline CDR1 is SEHNR and CDR2 FQNEAQ (reference sequence). DNA of the CDR3: TGTGCCAGCAGCTTAGACAGGGGCACAGATACGCAGTATTTT. Encoded protein: CASSLDRGTDTQYF.

This clone showed up just a few times. CDR3 amino acids: CASSETEGSGNTIYF. CDR3 DNA sequence: TGTGCCAGCAGTGAAACCGAGGGCTCCGGAAACACCATATATTTT. The chain employs TRBV6-1 and TRBJ1-3; D gene unclear. V shed 2 bases and J shed 4 bases, with 12 bases lying between them. CDR3 size: 15 residues. Germline assignment: CDR1 MNHNS and CDR2 SASEGT.

The V call is TRBV4-3, the J call TRBJ2-7; a possible D gene is TRBD2 (5 bases). V shed 4 bases and J shed 2 bases, with 18 bases lying between them. Germline CDR1 is LGHNA and CDR2 is YSLEER. The CDR3 has 16 residues. CDR3 in amino acids: CASSPNPSMEAYEQYF. The CDR3 DNA is TGCGCCAGCAGCCCAAACCCATCCATGGAGGCCTACGAGCAGTACTTC.

The chain's CDR3 is CASGQILEKLFF. The CDR3, as DNA: TGTGCCAGCGGACAGATACTTGAAAAACTGTTTTTT. The chain employs TRBV19 and TRBJ1-4; D perhaps matches TRBD1 (6 bases). Germline V gene sequence: CDR1 LNHDA, CDR2 SQIVND (reference sequence). Trimming pared 9 bases from V and 7 bases from J, leaving 12 bases between. The CDR3 consists of 12 residues.

The V and J genes are TRBV6-1 and TRBJ2-1; TRBD2 aligns across 7 bases. Trimming took 6 bases from V and 1 from J; bases not matched to a gene: 6. The germline V gene encodes CDR1 MNHNS and CDR2 SASEGT. There are 15 residues in the CDR3. Here the CDR3 DNA reads TGTGCCAGCAGAGAACTAGCGAAATCCTACAATGAGCAGTTCTTC. It is translated as CASRELAKSYNEQFF.

This sequence joins TRBV28 and TRBJ2-1, with 11 bases identical to TRBD2. CDR1 and CDR2 (germline): MDHEN, SYDVKM. V dropped 5 bases and J dropped 5; count of bases not matched to a gene: 5. CDR3 length: 15 residues. CDR3 in amino acids: CASSPGLAVDNEQFF. DNA of the CDR3: TGTGCCAGCAGTCCGGGACTAGCGGTTGACAATGAGCAGTTCTTC.

The chain has TRBV29-1 and TRBJ2-7; TRBD1 aligns across 8 bases. Germline V gene lookup returns CDR1 SQVTM and CDR2 ANQGSEA. The V segment lost 6 bases and the J segment 1 base; nucleotides outside the gene matches: 8. This CDR3 region has 14 residues. CDR3 sequence (DNA): TGCAGCGTCGCAAACCGGGACAGGTCCTACGAGCAGTACTTC. Translated, it gives CSVANRDRSYEQYF.

The rearrangement uses TRBV2 and TRBJ2-5; D remains unclear. The CDR3 is 15 amino acids. From germline, CDR1 is SNHLY and CDR2 FYNNEI. Between the trimmed V and J ends, which lost 7 bases and 1 base, there was a span of 16 bases. As DNA, the CDR3 is TGTGCCAGCACCCAAAGCCCAGGTCTCCAAGAGACCCAGTACTTC. Protein product: CASTQSPGLQETQYF.

This clone was observed a single time. The genes are TRBV12-3 or TRBV12-4 and TRBJ2-7, with TRBD2 as a possible D gene (6 bases). The CDR3 extends over 13 amino acids. V dropped 6 bases and J dropped 5 bases, with 14 bases sitting between them. DNA for the CDR3: TGTGCCAGCAGCTTCGGGGGAATGAACGAGCAGTACTTC. This encodes CASSFGGMNEQYF.

This clone was observed a handful of times. The CDR3 DNA sequence: TGTGCCAGCAGCTTACATCGGGGGGCCGATCAGCCCCAGCATTTT. Protein product: CASSLHRGADQPQHF. The chain links TRBV7-2 to TRBJ1-5; TRBD1 is a possible D gene (6 bases). V was shortened by 2 bases and J by 5 bases, with 13 bases between the two germline ends. CDR3 size: 15 residues. Germline V gene sequence: CDR1 SGHTA, CDR2 FQGNSA.

V is TRBV6-6 and J is TRBJ2-2; maybe TRBD2 (6 bases). The CDR3 loop spans 16 amino acids. Between the trimmed V and J ends, which lost 5 bases and 3 bases, there was a span of 16 bases. Germline CDR1 is MNHNY and CDR2 is SVGAGI (reference sequence). CDR3 bases: TGTGCCAGCAGTCGACTAGACAGTTTGGACACCGGGGAGCTGTTTTTT. Protein: CASSRLDSLDTGELFF.

The V call is TRBV5-1, the J call TRBJ2-3, with 7 nucleotides matching TRBD2. Germline CDR1 is SGHRS and CDR2 is YFSETQ. The CDR3 loop spans 18 amino acids. J lost 2 bases, V lost 1 base, and 13 bases had no gene match. In nucleotides, the CDR3 is TGCGCCAGCAGCTTGTTTTCTCAGGGAGGGCGGAACACAGATACGCAGTATTTT. Its translation is CASSLFSQGGRNTDTQYF.

This clone has only one observation. The chain couples TRBV7-9 to TRBJ2-5; 9 bases match TRBD1. CDR3 size: 16 residues. Germline CDR1 and CDR2: SEHNR and FQNEAQ (reference sequence). The junction had 18 bases not matched to a gene; V was cut back by 10 bases and J by 6 bases. The CDR3 DNA sequence: TGTGCCACCACGCCCCTGGGGGGGACAGGGTTTCAGACCCAGTACTTC. Encoded protein: CATTPLGGTGFQTQYF.

The chain employs TRBV29-1 and TRBJ1-1; 8 bases are shared with TRBD1. CDR1 is SQVTM, CDR2 ANQGSEA, per germline. The CDR3 contains 14 residues. Trimming took 6 bases from V and 4 from J; bases not matched to a gene: 10. CDR3: CSVELTGVGTEAFF. The CDR3 nucleotides read TGCAGCGTCGAATTGACAGGGGTGGGCACTGAAGCTTTCTTT.

The rearrangement uses TRBV28 and TRBJ1-1; the D is unclear. The CDR3 has 14 residues. Germline assignment: CDR1 MDHEN and CDR2 SYDVKM. Trimming removed 2 bases at V and 5 bases at J, with 12 bases between. In DNA, the CDR3 is TGTGCCAGCAGTTTAGTTTTAGAGACTACTGAAGCTTTCTTT. The encoded protein is CASSLVLETTEAFF. The entire variable domain, with the rest obtained from reference TRBV28 and TRBJ1-1, is as follows: DVKVTQSSRYLVKRTGEKVFLECVQDMDHENMFWYRQDPGLGLRLIYFSYDVKMKEKGDIPEGYSVSREKKERFSLILESASTNQTSMYLCASSLVLETTEAFFGQGTRLTVV.

The chain combines TRBV27 with TRBJ2-7; D may be TRBD2 (5 bases). Trimming removed 5 bases from V and 2 bases from J, with 16 bases in between. Germline V lookup: CDR1 MNHEY, CDR2 SMNVEV (reference sequence). There are 15 residues in the CDR3. CDR3 bases: TGTGCCAGCAGTCCCCCGGGGAGCGGTCCCTACGAGCAGTACTTC. Amino acid sequence: CASSPPGSGPYEQYF.

This rearrangement joins TRBV6-2 or TRBV6-3 to TRBJ1-2, with D maybe TRBD1 (5 bases). Trimming shortened V by 2 bases and J by 3 bases, and 13 bases separated the two germline ends. CDR1 and CDR2 (germline): MNHEY, SVGEGT. CDR3 length: 15 amino acids. CDR3 region: CASSYPWGEDYGYTF. CDR3 sequence (DNA): TGTGCCAGCAGTTACCCCTGGGGCGAAGACTATGGCTACACCTTC.

This clone occurred once. The chain couples TRBV7-3 to TRBJ2-1; 7 bases are shared with TRBD2. V lost 5 bases to trimming and J lost 0 bases; unmatched junction nucleotides: 7. Germline V gene data show CDR1 as SGHTA and CDR2 as FQGTGA. The CDR3 is 16 amino acids. For the CDR3, the DNA is TGTGCCAGCAGCCCCAACTCGGGGGGCTCCTACAATGAGCAGTTCTTC. Translated: CASSPNSGGSYNEQFF.

The chain has TRBV5-5 and TRBJ1-3; 8 bases align to TRBD1. J gave up 4 bases and V 0 bases, and 9 bases lay outside the gene matches. This CDR3 region has 17 residues. The germline gives CDR1 SGHKS, CDR2 YYEKEE (reference sequence). CDR3 protein: CASSLVPWTGSGNTIYF. The CDR3 DNA reads TGTGCCAGCAGCTTGGTGCCCTGGACAGGGTCAGGAAACACCATATATTTT.

The chain combines TRBV11-2 with TRBJ1-3; D possibly corresponds to TRBD1 (6 bases). V was trimmed by 1 base and J by 0 bases, leaving 10 bases between them. The germline CDR1 and CDR2 sequences are SGHAT and FQNNGV. This CDR3 region has 16 residues. CDR3 sequence (DNA): TGTGCCAGCAGCTTAGGACAGGCCGGCTCTGGAAACACCATATATTTT. It is translated as CASSLGQAGSGNTIYF.

The rearrangement joins TRBV7-9 to TRBJ2-3; 7 bases are shared with TRBD1. The CDR3 spans 14 residues. With V trimmed by 5 bases and J by 2 bases, 4 bases remained unmatched. Germline CDR1 SEHNR, CDR2 FQNEAQ (reference sequence). The CDR3 is CASSGTEFTDTQYF. The DNA of the CDR3 is TGTGCCAGCAGCGGGACAGAGTTCACAGATACGCAGTATTTT.